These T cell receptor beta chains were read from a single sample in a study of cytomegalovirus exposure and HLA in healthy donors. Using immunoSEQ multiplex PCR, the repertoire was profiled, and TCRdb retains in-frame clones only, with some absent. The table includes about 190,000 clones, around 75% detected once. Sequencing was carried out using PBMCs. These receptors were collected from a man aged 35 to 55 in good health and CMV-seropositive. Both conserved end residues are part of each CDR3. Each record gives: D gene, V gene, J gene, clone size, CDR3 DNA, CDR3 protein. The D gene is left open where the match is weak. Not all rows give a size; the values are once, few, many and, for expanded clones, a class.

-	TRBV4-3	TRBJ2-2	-	TGCGCCAGCAGCCAGGGGGGGCTAGCGGTGAACACCGGGGAGCTGTTTTTT	CASSQGGLAVNTGELFF
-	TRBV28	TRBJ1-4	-	TGTGCCAGCCATGACAGATCCGAAAAACTGTTTTTT	CASHDRSEKLFF
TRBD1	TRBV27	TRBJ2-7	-	TGTGCCAGCAGTGCCCGGGACAGGGGGCTATACGAGCAGTACTTC	CASSARDRGLYEQYF
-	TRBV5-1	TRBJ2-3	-	TGCGCCAGCAGTGGAGGGACCCATCCTACAGATACGCAGTATTTT	CASSGGTHPTDTQYF
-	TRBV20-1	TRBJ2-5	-	TGCAGTGCCAGAGTCGGGGGGACCCAGTACTTC	CSARVGGTQYF
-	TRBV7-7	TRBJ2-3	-	TGTGCTAGCAGCAGAGAGCAGGGGACAGATACGCAGTATTTT	CASSREQGTDTQYF
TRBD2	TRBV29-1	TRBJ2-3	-	TGCAGCGTTGAAGCCGGGGCTAGCGGGGGGGCCGGGACAGATACGCAGTATTTT	CSVEAGASGGAGTDTQYF
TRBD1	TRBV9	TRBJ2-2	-	TGTGCCAGCAGCCCCGAGGACAGGGAGAACACCGGGGAGCTGTTTTTT	CASSPEDRENTGELFF
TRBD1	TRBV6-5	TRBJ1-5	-	TGTGCCAGCAGTGCCGGGACAGGCTCAAATCAGCCCCAGCATTTT	CASSAGTGSNQPQHF
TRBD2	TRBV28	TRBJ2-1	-	TGTGCCAGCAGTCCTAGTAGCGGGCTTGAGCAGTTCTTC	CASSPSSGLEQFF
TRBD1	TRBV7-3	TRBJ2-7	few	TGTGCCAGCAGCCGCGGACAGGGACCCTCCTACGAGCAGTACTTC	CASSRGQGPSYEQYF
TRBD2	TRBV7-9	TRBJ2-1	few	TGTGCCAGCAGCTTAGCTCGCGGGGGACCTTACAATGAGCAGTTCTTC	CASSLARGGPYNEQFF
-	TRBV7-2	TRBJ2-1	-	TGTGCCAGCAGCTTTATGGCTAGCCGAGACAATGAGCAGTTCTTC	CASSFMASRDNEQFF
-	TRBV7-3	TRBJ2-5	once	TGTGCCAGCAGCCCCGCGGGGCCAGGAGAGACCCAGTACTTC	CASSPAGPGETQYF
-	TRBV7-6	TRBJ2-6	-	TGTGCCAGCAGCTTAGGTGCAGGGCGATCTAACTCTGGGGCCAACGTCCTGACTTTC	CASSLGAGRSNSGANVLTF
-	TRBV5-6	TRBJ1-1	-	TGTGCCAGCAGCTTGGACAGGGCGGGCACTGAAGCTTTCTTT	CASSLDRAGTEAFF
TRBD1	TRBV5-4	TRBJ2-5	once	TGTGCCAGCCATTCAAGGGGGCCAGAGACCCAGTACTTC	CASHSRGPETQYF
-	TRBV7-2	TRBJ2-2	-	TGTGCCAGCAGCTTTCTCCAGGGGCCGTCCGGGGAGCTGTTTTTT	CASSFLQGPSGELFF
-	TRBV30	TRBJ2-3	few	TGTGCCTGGAGTCAGGGAGGAACGGGCACAGATACGCAGTATTTT	CAWSQGGTGTDTQYF
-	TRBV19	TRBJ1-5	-	TGTGCCAGTACTCAGAGGAGCCAGGGCATCAATAGCAATCAGCCCCAGCATTTT	CASTQRSQGINSNQPQHF
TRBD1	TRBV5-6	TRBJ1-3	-	TGTGCCAGCAGCCCGGGACAGACAAACACCATATATTTT	CASSPGQTNTIYF